The clone carrying this T cell receptor beta chain has only one observation. Its matching antigen is unknown. The data derive from a study of a mutant IDH1 vaccine in newly diagnosed glioma. Using immunoSEQ multiplex PCR, the repertoire was profiled, and TCRdb retains in-frame clones only, with some absent. The profile covers 68,000 or so clones, with approximately 88% appearing a single time and approximately 12% taken by the ten largest. The study's findings and limits: Changes in the top peripheral T cell clonotypes seemingly had no bearing on pseudoprogression.

Time point of the sample: week 35, safety follow-up. In the vaccine, a single dose held 300 ug of the mutant IDH1 20-mer peptide, along with topical imiquimod. The material sequenced was PBMCs, taken from a glioma patient whose treatment included an IDH1 peptide vaccine. The sequence came from a man aged 18 to 35 with glioma.

CDR3 region: CASSGGQGETQYF. Written as DNA, the CDR3 is TGTGCCAGCAGCGGCGGACAGGGAGAGACCCAGTACTTC. This chain uses TRBV5-5 with TRBJ2-5; TRBD1 agrees at 8 bases. Germline V CDR1 and CDR2: SGHKS, YYEKEE (reference sequence). V shed 4 bases and J 4 bases; nucleotides not matched to a gene: 3. This CDR3 region has 13 residues.